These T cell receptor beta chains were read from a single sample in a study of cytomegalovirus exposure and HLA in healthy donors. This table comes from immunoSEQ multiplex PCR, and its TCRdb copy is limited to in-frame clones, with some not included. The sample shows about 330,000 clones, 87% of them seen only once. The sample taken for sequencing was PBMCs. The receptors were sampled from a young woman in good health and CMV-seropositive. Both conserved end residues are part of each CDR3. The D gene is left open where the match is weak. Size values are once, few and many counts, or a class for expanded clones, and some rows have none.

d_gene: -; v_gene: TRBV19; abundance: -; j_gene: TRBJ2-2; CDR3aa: CATREQARGAGELFF; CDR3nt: TGTGCCACCCGGGAGCAGGCTAGGGGCGCCGGGGAGCTGTTTTTT
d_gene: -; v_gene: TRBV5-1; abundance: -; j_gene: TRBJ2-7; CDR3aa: CASSPVTGTTEQYF; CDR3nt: TGCGCCAGCAGCCCAGTGACCGGGACAACCGAGCAGTACTTC
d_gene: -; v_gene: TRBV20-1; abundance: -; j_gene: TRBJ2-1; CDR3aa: CSAVRDNEQFF; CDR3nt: TGCAGTGCCGTAAGGGACAATGAGCAGTTCTTC
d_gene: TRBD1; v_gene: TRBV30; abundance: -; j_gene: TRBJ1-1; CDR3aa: CAWRLGDSVPNTEAFF; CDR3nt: TGTGCCTGGAGATTGGGGGACAGTGTACCCAACACTGAAGCTTTCTTT
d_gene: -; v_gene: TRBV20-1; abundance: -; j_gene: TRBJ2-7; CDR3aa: CSAPDSYEQYF; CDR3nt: TGCAGTGCTCCCGACAGCTACGAGCAGTACTTC
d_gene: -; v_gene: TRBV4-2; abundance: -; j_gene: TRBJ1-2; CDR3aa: CASSQDLTGGQAGYTF; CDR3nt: TGTGCCAGCAGCCAAGATTTGACAGGCGGTCAGGCTGGCTACACCTTC
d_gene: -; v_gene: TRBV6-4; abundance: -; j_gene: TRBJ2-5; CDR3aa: CASSVDRQETQYF; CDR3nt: TGTGCCAGCAGTGTTGACAGGCAAGAGACCCAGTACTTC
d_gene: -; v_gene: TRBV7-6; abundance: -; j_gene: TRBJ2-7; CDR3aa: CASSLGGEGIREQYF; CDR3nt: TGTGCCAGCAGCTTAGGCGGTGAGGGGATTCGGGAGCAGTACTTC
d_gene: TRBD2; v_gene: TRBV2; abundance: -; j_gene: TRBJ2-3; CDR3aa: CASSDPSLAGGDTQYF; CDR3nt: TGTGCCAGCAGTGACCCCTCACTAGCGGGAGGGGATACGCAGTATTTT
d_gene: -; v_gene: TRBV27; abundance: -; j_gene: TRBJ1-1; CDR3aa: CASSLSPWNTEAFF; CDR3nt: TGTGCCAGCAGCTTATCCCCCTGGAACACTGAAGCTTTCTTT
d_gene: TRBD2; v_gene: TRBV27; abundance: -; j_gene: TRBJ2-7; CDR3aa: CASSPTSGWPYYEQYF; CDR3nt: TGTGCCAGCAGCCCCACTAGCGGGTGGCCTTACTACGAGCAGTACTTC
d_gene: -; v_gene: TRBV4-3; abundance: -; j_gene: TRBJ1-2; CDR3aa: CASSQGLGGNYGYTF; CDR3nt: TGCGCCAGCAGCCAAGGTCTTGGGGGTAACTATGGCTACACCTTC
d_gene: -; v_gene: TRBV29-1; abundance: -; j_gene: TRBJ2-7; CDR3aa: CSVEEDPNEQYF; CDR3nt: TGCAGCGTTGAAGAGGACCCCAACGAGCAGTACTTC
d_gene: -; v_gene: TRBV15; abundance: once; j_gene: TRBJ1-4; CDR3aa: CATSRDLGGIGTNEKLFF; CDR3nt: TGTGCCACCAGCAGAGATCTCGGGGGAATTGGAACTAATGAAAAACTGTTTTTT
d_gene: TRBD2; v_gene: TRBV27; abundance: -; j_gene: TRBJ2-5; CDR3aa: CASSSWSSGRGLETQYF; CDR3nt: TGTGCCAGCAGTTCGTGGTCTAGCGGGAGAGGTTTAGAGACCCAGTACTTC
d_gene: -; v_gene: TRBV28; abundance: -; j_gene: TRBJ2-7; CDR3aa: CASSLGIQGPDEQYF; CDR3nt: TGTGCCAGCAGTTTAGGGATCCAGGGTCCCGACGAGCAGTACTTC
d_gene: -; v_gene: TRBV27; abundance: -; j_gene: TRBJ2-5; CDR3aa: CASWEGTVQETQYF; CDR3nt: TGTGCCAGCTGGGAGGGGACAGTCCAAGAGACCCAGTACTTC
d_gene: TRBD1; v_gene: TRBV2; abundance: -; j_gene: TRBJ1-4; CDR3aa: CASRNDRVSNEKLFF; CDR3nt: TGTGCCAGCAGAAATGACAGGGTTTCTAATGAAAAACTGTTTTTT
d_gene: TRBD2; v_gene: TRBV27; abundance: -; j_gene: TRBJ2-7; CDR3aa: CASSWTSGSIYEQYF; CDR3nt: TGTGCCAGCAGTTGGACTAGCGGGAGTATCTACGAGCAGTACTTC
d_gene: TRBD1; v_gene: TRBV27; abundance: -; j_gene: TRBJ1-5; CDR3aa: CASSFGTGGDQPQHF; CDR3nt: TGTGCCAGCAGTTTCGGGACAGGGGGCGATCAGCCCCAGCATTTT
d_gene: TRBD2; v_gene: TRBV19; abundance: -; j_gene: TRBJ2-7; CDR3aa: CASSPGTSGYEQYF; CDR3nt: TGTGCCAGTAGCCCGGGGACTAGCGGGTACGAGCAGTACTTC
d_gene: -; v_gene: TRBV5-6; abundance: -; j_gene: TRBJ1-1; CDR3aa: CASSLEMVIGQTAFF; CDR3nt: TGTGCCAGCAGCTTGGAGATGGTCATCGGGCAGACGGCTTTCTTT
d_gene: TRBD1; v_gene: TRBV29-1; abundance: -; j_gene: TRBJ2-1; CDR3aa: CSVVGDRSDEQFF; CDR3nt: TGCAGCGTTGTAGGGGACAGGTCTGATGAGCAGTTCTTC
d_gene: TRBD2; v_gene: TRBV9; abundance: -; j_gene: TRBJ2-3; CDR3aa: CASSVGGSLTDTQYF; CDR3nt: TGTGCCAGCAGCGTAGGCGGGAGCCTCACAGATACGCAGTATTTT
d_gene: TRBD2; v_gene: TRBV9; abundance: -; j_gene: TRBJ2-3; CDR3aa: CASSDRAQLLAGLYIRSGTDTQYF; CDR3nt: TGTGCCAGCAGCGATAGAGCCCAACTACTAGCGGGATTGTATATTCGGTCTGGCACAGATACGCAGTATTTT
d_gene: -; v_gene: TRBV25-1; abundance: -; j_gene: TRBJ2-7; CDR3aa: CASSESGGRPYEQYF; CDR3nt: TGTGCCAGCAGTGAATCCGGGGGCAGGCCCTACGAGCAGTACTTC
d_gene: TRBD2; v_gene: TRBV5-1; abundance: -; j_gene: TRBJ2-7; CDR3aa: CASSLVSGSSYEQYF; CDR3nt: TGCGCCAGCAGCTTGGTTAGCGGGAGCTCCTACGAGCAGTACTTC
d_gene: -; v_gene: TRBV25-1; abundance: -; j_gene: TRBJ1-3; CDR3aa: CASSGAGVGNTIYF; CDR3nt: TGTGCCAGCAGTGGAGCAGGGGTTGGAAACACCATATATTTT
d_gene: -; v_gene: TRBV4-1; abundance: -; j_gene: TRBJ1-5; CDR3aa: CASSQRQSYQPQHF; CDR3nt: TGCGCCAGCAGCCAAAGACAGTCGTATCAGCCCCAGCATTTT
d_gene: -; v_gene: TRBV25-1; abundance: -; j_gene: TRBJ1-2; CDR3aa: CASSEPRSVYGYTF; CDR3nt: TGTGCCAGCAGTGAACCGAGGAGCGTCTATGGCTACACCTTC
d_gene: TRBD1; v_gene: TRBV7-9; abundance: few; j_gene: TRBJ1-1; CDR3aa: CASSFIGGTPLGTEAFF; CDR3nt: TGTGCCAGCAGCTTCATAGGGGGCACACCCCTAGGAACTGAAGCTTTCTTT
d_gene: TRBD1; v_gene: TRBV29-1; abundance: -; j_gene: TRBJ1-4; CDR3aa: CSVPSTGGLEKLFF; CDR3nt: TGCAGCGTTCCCTCGACAGGGGGCCTTGAAAAACTGTTTTTT
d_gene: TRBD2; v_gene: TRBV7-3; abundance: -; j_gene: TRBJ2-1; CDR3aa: CASSPRGWSGGANEQFF; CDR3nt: TGTGCCAGCAGCCCCCGGGGGTGGAGCGGGGGGGCGAATGAGCAGTTCTTC
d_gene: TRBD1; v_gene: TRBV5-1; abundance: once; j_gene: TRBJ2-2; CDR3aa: CATFASPGGNTGELFF; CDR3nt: TGCGCCACCTTCGCTTCCCCAGGGGGGAACACCGGGGAGCTGTTTTTT
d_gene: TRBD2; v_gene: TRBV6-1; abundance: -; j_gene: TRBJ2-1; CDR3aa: CASSPGLAGYNEQFF; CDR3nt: TGTGCCAGCAGTCCGGGACTAGCGGGCTACAATGAGCAGTTCTTC
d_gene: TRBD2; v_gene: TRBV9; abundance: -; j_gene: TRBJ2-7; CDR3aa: CASSASGRHEQYF; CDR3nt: TGTGCCAGCAGCGCTAGCGGGAGGCACGAGCAGTACTTC
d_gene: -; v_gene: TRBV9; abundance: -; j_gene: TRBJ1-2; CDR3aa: CASSVEGTTGLGTNYGYTF; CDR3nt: TGTGCCAGCAGCGTAGAGGGTACGACAGGTCTGGGGACTAACTATGGCTACACCTTC
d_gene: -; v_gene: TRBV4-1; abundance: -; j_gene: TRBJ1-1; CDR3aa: CASSQGGGAEAFF; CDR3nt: TGCGCCAGCAGCCAAGGAGGGGGGGCTGAAGCTTTCTTT
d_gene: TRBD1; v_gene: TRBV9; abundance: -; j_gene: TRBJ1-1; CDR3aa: CASSATGGTEAFF; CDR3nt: TGTGCCAGCAGCGCCACAGGGGGGACTGAAGCTTTCTTT
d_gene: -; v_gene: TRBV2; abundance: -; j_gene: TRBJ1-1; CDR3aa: CASNYLGVNTEAFF; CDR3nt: TGTGCCAGCAATTATTTGGGTGTAAACACTGAAGCTTTCTTT
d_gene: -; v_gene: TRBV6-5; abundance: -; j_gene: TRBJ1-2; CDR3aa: CASTRGDGYGYTF; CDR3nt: TGTGCCAGCACCCGAGGGGACGGCTATGGCTACACCTTC
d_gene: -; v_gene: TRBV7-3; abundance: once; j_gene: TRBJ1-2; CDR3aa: CASSLIGGPNNYGYTF; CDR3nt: TGTGCCAGCAGCTTAATCGGAGGGCCAAACAACTATGGCTACACCTTC
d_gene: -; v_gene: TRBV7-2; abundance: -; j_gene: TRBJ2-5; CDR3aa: CASSIQEKLWTQYF; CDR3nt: TGTGCCAGCAGCATACAGGAGAAATTATGGACCCAGTACTTC
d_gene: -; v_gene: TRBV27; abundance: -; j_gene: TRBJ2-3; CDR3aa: CASSSPLTGMADTQYF; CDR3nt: TGTGCCAGCAGTTCCCCCTTAACAGGGATGGCAGATACGCAGTATTTT
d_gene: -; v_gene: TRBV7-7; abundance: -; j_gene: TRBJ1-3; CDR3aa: CASSLGTGSGNTIYF; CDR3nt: TGTGCCAGCAGCTTAGGGACCGGCTCTGGAAACACCATATATTTT
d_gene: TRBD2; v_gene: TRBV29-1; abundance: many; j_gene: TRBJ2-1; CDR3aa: CSVGLKGLAGLEQFF; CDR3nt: TGCAGCGTTGGCCTGAAAGGACTAGCGGGACTTGAGCAGTTCTTC